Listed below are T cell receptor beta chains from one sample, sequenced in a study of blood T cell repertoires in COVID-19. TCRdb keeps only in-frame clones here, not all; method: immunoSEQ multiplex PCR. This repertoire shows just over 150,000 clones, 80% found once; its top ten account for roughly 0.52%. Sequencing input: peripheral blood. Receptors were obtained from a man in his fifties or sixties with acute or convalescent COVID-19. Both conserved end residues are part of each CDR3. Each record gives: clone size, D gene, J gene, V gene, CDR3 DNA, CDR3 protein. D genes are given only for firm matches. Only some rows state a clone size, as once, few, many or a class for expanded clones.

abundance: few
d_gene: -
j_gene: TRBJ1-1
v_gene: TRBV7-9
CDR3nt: TGTGCCAGCAGCTCGTCGGACAGTCCGGGGGGGAAAGCTTTCTTT
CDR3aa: CASSSSDSPGGKAFF

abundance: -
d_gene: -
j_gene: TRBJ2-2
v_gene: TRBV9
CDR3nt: TGTGCCAGCAGCCCTCACAGGGTTGGCACCGGGGAGCTGTTTTTT
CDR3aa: CASSPHRVGTGELFF

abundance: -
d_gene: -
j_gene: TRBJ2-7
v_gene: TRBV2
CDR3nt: TGTGCCAGCAAGTACGGGGAAGAGCAGTACTTC
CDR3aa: CASKYGEEQYF

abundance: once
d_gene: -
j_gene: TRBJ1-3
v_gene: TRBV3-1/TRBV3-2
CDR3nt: TGTGCCAGCAGCCCGCGACAGAATGGAAACACCATATATTTT
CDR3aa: CASSPRQNGNTIYF

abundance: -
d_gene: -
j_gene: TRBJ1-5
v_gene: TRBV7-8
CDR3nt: TGTGCCAGCAGCTCCTCGACAGGAGGCCAGCCCCAGCATTTT
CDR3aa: CASSSSTGGQPQHF

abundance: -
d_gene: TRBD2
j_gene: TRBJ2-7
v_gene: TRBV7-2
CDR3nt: TGTGCCAGCAGCTTAGGGAGCGGGGTTACCGCCTACGAGCAGTACTTC
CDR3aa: CASSLGSGVTAYEQYF

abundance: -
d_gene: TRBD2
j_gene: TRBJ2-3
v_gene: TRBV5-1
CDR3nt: TGCGCCAGCAGCTTGGGGACTAGGGCGAGCACAGATACGCAGTATTTT
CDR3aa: CASSLGTRASTDTQYF

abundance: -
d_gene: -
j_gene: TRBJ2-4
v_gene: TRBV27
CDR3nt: TGTGCCAGCAGTCCTAGGGGGGCCAAAAACATTCAGTACTTC
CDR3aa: CASSPRGAKNIQYF

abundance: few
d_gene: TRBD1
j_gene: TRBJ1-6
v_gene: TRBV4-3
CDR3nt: TGCGCCAGCAGCCCGGACAGGGCGGATTCACCCCTCCACTTT
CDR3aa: CASSPDRADSPLHF

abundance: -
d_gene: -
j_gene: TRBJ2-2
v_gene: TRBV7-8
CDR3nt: TGTGCCAGCAGCGACATGGGACACGTGGTTGCCGGGGAGCTGTTTTTT
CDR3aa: CASSDMGHVVAGELFF

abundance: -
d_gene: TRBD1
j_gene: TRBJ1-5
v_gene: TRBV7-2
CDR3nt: TGTGCCAGCAGGACCGGGACAGTGGTTCAGCCCCAGCATTTT
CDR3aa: CASRTGTVVQPQHF

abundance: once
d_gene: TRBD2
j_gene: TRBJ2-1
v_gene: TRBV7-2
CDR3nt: TGTGCCAGCAGCTTAGTGTGGACTAGCGGGACCCGACACCTCTTC
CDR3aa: CASSLVWTSGTRHLF

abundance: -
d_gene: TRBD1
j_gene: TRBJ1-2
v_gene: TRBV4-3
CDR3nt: TGCGCCAGCAGCCAGGGCAGGGGGACTGGCTACACCTTC
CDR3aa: CASSQGRGTGYTF

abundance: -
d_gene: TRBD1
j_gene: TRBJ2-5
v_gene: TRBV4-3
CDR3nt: TGCGCCAGCAGCCAAGAAAGGGGGCGAGGGGAAGAGACCCAGTACTTC
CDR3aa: CASSQERGRGEETQYF

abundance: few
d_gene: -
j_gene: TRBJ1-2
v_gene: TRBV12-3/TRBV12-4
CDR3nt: TGTGCCAGCAGCCCACAGGGTTTCTATGGCTACACCTTC
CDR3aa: CASSPQGFYGYTF

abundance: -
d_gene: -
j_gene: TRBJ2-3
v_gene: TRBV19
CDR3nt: TGTGCCAGTAGTATAGATCAGGACAGCTCAGATACGCAGTATTTT
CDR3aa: CASSIDQDSSDTQYF

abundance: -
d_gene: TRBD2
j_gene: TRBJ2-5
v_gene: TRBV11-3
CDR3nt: TGTGCCAGCAGCCATAAAAAAACTAGCGCCCAAGAGACCCAGTACTTC
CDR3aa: CASSHKKTSAQETQYF

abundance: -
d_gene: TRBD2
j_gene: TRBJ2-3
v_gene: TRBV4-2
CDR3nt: TGTGCCAGCAGCCAAGTTAGCGGGGGATCCACAGATACGCAGTATTTT
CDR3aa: CASSQVSGGSTDTQYF

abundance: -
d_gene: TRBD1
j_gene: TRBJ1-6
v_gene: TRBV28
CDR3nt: TGTGCCAGCAGCCAGACGACAGGGAGGATCTTTTCACCCCTCCACTTT
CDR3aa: CASSQTTGRIFSPLHF

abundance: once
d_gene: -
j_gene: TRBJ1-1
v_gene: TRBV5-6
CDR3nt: TGTGCCAGCAGCTTCGGACAGAGGGGCACTGAAGCTTTCTTT
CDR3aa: CASSFGQRGTEAFF

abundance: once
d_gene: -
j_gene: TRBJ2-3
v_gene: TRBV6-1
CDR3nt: TGTGCCAGCAGTGAAGCGGGGGCCCGCACAGATACGCAGTATTTT
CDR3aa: CASSEAGARTDTQYF

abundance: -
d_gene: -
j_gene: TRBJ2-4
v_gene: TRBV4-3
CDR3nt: TGCGCCAGCAGCCAAGATTTTAGCCGGGGTCGAGCCAAAAACATTCAGTACTTC
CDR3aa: CASSQDFSRGRAKNIQYF

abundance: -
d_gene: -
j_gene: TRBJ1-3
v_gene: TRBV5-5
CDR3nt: TGTGCCAGCAGCTTAGGACTTTTTGGTTCTGGAAACACCATATATTTT
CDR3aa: CASSLGLFGSGNTIYF

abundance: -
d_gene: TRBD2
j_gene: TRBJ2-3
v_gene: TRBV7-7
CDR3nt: TGTGCTAGCAGCCCCAGCAGCGGGATGAGCACAGATACGCAGTATTTT
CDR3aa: CASSPSSGMSTDTQYF

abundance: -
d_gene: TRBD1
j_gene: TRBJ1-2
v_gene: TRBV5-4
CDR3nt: TGTGCCAGCAGCCATACAGACAGGGTTACATGGGGCTACACCTTC
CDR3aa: CASSHTDRVTWGYTF

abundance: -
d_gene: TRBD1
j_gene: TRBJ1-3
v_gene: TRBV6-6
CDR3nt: TGTGCCAGCAGTTCCCCGGACAGGGAGAACGGAAACACCATATATTTT
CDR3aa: CASSSPDRENGNTIYF

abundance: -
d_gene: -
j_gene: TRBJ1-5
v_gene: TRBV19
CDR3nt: TGTGCCAGTAGCAAGGCCAGGTTACAGAGAACTTCCAATCAGCCCCAGCATTTT
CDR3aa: CASSKARLQRTSNQPQHF

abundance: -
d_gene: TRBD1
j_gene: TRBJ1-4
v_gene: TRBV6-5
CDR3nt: TGTGCCAGCAGAGCCAGGGACAGGGACGAAAAACTGTTTTTT
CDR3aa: CASRARDRDEKLFF

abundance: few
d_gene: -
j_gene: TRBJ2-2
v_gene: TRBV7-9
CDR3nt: TGTGCCAGCGGGGGTTCGGAGACTAGTCCCACCGGGGAGCTGTTTTTT
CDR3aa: CASGGSETSPTGELFF

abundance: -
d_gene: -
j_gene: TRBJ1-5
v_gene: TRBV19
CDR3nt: TGTGCCAGTAGTATCCCAGGGTTAGGCAATCAGCCCCAGCATTTT
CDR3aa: CASSIPGLGNQPQHF

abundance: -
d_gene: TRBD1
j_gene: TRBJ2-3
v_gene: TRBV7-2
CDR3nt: TGTGCCAGCAGCATGGACAGGGCAGATACGCAGTATTTT
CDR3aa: CASSMDRADTQYF

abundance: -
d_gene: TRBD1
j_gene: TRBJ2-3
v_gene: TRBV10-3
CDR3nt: TGTGCCATCGGGGACAGACATACCGATACGCAGTATTTT
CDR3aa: CAIGDRHTDTQYF

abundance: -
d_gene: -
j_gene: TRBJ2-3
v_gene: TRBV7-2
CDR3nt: TGTGCCAGCAGACAAAACCGAAACACAGATACGCAGTATTTT
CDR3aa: CASRQNRNTDTQYF

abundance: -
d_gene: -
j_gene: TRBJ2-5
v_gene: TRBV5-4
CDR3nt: TGTGCCAGCAGCGTGAAAGAACGGCAAGAGACCCAGTACTTC
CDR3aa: CASSVKERQETQYF

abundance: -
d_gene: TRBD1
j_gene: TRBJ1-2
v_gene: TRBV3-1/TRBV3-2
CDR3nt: TGTGCCAGCAGCTTGGACAGGAGCGGTGGCTACACCTTC
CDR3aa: CASSLDRSGGYTF

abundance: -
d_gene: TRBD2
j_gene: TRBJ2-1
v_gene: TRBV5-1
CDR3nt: TGCGCCAGCAGCTTGGGGGGACTAGCGGGAGCAGATGAGCAGTTCTTC
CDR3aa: CASSLGGLAGADEQFF

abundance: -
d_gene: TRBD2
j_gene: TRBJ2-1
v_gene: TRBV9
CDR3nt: TGTGCCAGCAGCAATAGCGGGAGCTCCTACAATGAGCAGTTCTTC
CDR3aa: CASSNSGSSYNEQFF

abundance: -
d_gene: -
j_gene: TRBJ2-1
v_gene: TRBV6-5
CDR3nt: TGTGCCAGCAGACCCGACAGGCCCTACAATGAGCAGTTCTTC
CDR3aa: CASRPDRPYNEQFF

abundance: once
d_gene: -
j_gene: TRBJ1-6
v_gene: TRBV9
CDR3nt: TGTGCCAGCAGCGTATCACAGGCGAATAATTCACCCCTCCACTTT
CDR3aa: CASSVSQANNSPLHF

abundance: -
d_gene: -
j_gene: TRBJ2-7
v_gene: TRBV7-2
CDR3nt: TGTGCCAGCAGCTTAGGGGGCGTAAGGAACGAGCAGTACTTC
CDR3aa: CASSLGGVRNEQYF

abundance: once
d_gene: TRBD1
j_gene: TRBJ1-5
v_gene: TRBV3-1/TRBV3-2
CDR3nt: TGTGCCAGCAGCTCCGGGACAGGGGGCGGTCAGCCCCAGCATTTT
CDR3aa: CASSSGTGGGQPQHF